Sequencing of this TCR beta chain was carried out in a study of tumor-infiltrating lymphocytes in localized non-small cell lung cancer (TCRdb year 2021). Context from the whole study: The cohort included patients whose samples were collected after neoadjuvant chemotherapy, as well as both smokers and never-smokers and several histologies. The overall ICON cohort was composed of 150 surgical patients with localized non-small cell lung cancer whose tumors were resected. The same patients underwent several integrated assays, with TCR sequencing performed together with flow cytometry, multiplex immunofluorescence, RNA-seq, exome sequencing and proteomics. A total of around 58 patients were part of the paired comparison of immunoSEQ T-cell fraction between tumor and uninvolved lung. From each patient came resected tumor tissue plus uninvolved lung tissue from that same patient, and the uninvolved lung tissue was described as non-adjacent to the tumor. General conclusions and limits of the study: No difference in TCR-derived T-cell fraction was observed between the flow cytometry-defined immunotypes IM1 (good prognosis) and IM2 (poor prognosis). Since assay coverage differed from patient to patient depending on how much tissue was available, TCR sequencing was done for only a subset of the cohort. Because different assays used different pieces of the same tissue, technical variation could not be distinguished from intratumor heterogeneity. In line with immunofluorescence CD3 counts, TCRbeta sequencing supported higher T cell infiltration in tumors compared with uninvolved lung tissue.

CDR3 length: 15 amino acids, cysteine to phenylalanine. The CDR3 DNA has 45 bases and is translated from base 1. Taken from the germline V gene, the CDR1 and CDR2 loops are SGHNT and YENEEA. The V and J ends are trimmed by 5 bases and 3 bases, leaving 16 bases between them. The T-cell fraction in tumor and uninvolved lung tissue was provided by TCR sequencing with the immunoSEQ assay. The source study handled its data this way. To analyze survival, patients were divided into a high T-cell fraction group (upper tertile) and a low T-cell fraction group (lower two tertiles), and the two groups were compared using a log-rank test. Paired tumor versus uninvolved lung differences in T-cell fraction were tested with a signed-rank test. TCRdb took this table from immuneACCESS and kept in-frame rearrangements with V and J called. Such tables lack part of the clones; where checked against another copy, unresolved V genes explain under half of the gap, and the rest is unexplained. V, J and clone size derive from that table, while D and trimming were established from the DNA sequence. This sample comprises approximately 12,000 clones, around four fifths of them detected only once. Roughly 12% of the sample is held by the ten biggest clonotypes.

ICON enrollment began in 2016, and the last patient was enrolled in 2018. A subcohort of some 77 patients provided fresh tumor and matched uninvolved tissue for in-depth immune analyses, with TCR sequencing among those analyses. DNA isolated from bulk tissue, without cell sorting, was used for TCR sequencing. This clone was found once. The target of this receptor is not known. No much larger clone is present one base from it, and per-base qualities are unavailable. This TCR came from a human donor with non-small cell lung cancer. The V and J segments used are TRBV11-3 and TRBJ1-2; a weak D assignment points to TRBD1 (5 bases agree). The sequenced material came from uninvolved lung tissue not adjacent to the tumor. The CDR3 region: CASSPNLGVHYGYTF. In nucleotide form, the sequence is TGTGCCAGCAGCCCAAACTTGGGGGTGCACTATGGCTACACCTTC.